The 23 T cell receptor beta chains given below trace back to one sample, sequenced in a study of control samples from healthy donors and cancer patients (dated by TCRdb to 2018 to 2020). The library came from the immunoSEQ multiplex PCR assay. TCRdb obtained this table from immuneACCESS and retained in-frame rearrangements with V and J assigned. These tables miss some clones; where compared with another copy, unresolved V genes account for less than half of the shortfall, and the remainder is unexplained. The sample profile shows about 120,000 clones; 80% to 95% of them were found once. The ten top clones hold around 0.6% of the sample. The specimen sequenced was PBMCs. The origin of the receptors is a man older than 75 with head and neck cancer.

The chain is built from TRBV6-4 and TRBJ2-2; 7 positions match TRBD2. The CDR3 contains 13 residues. J gave up 4 bases and V 10 bases, and 6 bases lay outside the gene matches. Per the germline V gene, CDR1 is MRHNA and CDR2 is SNTAGT. DNA of the CDR3: TGTGCCATTGGGAGGGGCGGCACCGGGGAGCTGTTTTTT. Translating gives CAIGRGGTGELFF.

This clone was seen a few times. This sequence joins TRBV18 and TRBJ2-7, with 8 bases that match TRBD2. Germline CDR1 and CDR2: KGHSH and LQKENI. The V gene end was trimmed by 3 bases and the J gene end by 3 bases; junction bases not matched to a gene: 10. The CDR3 loop spans 16 amino acids. The CDR3 is CASSPPSGGHYYEQYF. The CDR3 DNA is TGTGCCAGCTCACCTCCAAGCGGGGGCCATTACTACGAGCAGTACTTC.

The J gene is TRBJ2-5, the V gene TRBV5-1; possibly TRBD1 or TRBD2 for D (5 bases each). The V gene's germline CDR1 is SGHRS and CDR2 YFSETQ. The CDR3 is 15 amino acids. V was cut by 0 bases and J by 9 bases, with 18 bases left in between. For the CDR3, the DNA is TGCGCCAGCAGCTTGGCCGAGGGCAGGGCCGGGGCCCAGTACTTC. Protein product: CASSLAEGRAGAQYF.

The V and J genes are TRBV5-1 and TRBJ2-3, with TRBD2 matching over 8 bases. The CDR3 totals 15 residues. The V and J ends lost 0 bases and 2 bases, in that order; junction bases with no gene match: 2. Germline-derived CDR1 and CDR2 are SGHRS and YFSETQ. The CDR3 DNA reads TGCGCCAGCAGCTTGGGCGGGGGGCCCACAGATACGCAGTATTTT. Its translation is CASSLGGGPTDTQYF.

The rearrangement uses TRBV13 and TRBJ2-7; 8 bases are a match to TRBD2. The CDR3 covers 17 residues. The germline V gene has CDR1 PRHDT and CDR2 FYEKMQ (reference sequence). V gave up 3 bases and J gave up 3 bases; unmatched junction bases: 13. CDR3: CASSLRARAGADYEQYF. The CDR3 DNA reads TGTGCCAGCAGCTTGAGGGCGAGAGCGGGAGCGGACTACGAGCAGTACTTC.

This clone was recorded once. The chain joins TRBV5-1 to TRBJ2-5, with TRBD2 identical over 11 bases. The CDR3 is 16 residues long. V was pared by 3 bases and J by 2 bases, with 6 bases of the junction left unmatched. From germline, CDR1 is SGHRS and CDR2 YFSETQ. The CDR3 sequence: CASSSGTSGLQETQYF. DNA of the CDR3: TGCGCCAGCAGCTCCGGGACTAGCGGATTACAAGAGACCCAGTACTTC.

CDR3 coding DNA: TGTGCCAGCAGGCCAGCGGGGGGTCTCCGGGACACAGATACGCAGTATTTT. It is translated as CASRPAGGLRDTDTQYF. The genes are TRBV9 and TRBJ2-3; 9 bases align to TRBD2. Germline loops: CDR1 SGDLS, CDR2 YYNGEE. This CDR3 has 17 amino acids. The trim removed 5 bases at V and 2 bases at J, leaving 12 bases unmatched.

The rearrangement links TRBV19 to TRBJ1-2; 9 bases line up with TRBD1. Germline loops: CDR1 LNHDA, CDR2 SQIVND (reference sequence). The CDR3 is 14 residues long. Trimming took 6 bases from V and 8 from J; bases not matched to a gene: 10. DNA for the CDR3: TGTGCCAGTAGCCCGGACAGGGGAAGAGGAGGCTACACCTTC. Its protein is CASSPDRGRGGYTF.

The chain uses TRBV3-1 (or the pseudogene TRBV3-2) and TRBJ1-3, with 8 bases lining up with TRBD1. Per the germline V gene, CDR1 is LGHDT and CDR2 is YNNKEL (reference sequence). With V trimmed by 2 bases and J by 4 bases, 1 base remained unmatched. The CDR3 sequence is 14 residues long. CDR3 coding DNA: TGTGCCAGCAGCCAACAGGGGGCAGGAAACACCATATATTTT. The encoded protein is CASSQQGAGNTIYF.

The chain is built from TRBV18 and TRBJ1-4, with D uncertain. CDR1 and CDR2 from the germline V gene are KGHSH and LQKENI. The ends were cut back, 10 bases at V and 8 bases at J, with 17 bases in the middle. This CDR3 has 13 amino acids. CDR3 in amino acids: CATCRAPGEKLFF. The CDR3 bases are TGTGCCACCTGCCGTGCGCCGGGGGAAAAACTGTTTTTT.

This rearrangement joins TRBV4-1 to TRBJ1-2, with D maybe TRBD1 (6 bases). Germline V CDR1 and CDR2: MGHRA, YSYEKL. V dropped 1 base and J dropped 3 bases, with 12 bases sitting between them. The CDR3 has 15 residues. CDR3 in amino acids: CASSQAAGEYYGYTF. CDR3 coding DNA: TGCGCCAGCAGCCAAGCGGCAGGGGAATACTATGGCTACACCTTC.

This clone was found once. This rearrangement joins TRBV30 to TRBJ1-6; 7 nucleotides agree with TRBD1. The germline gives CDR1 GTSNPN, CDR2 SVGIG (reference sequence). V shed 0 bases and J 1 base; nucleotides not matched to a gene: 6. The length of the CDR3 is 17 residues. CDR3 sequence reads: CAWSVGPRGSYNSPLHF. The CDR3 region has the DNA TGTGCCTGGAGTGTTGGACCCAGGGGGTCCTATAATTCACCCCTCCACTTT.

Only one count was recorded for this clone. The rearrangement uses TRBV6-5 and TRBJ2-1; D is perhaps TRBD1 (6 bases). Germline V lookup: CDR1 MNHEY, CDR2 SVGAGI. V lost 6 bases to trimming and J lost 6 bases, with 15 bases between them. The CDR3 extends over 14 amino acids. The CDR3 coding sequence is TGTGCCAGCAGCTGGGACATCAGGGGCAATGAGCAGTTCTTC. It codes for CASSWDIRGNEQFF.

The chain has TRBV27 and TRBJ1-2; 10 nucleotides line up with TRBD1. There are 14 residues in the CDR3. From germline, CDR1 is MNHEY and CDR2 SMNVEV (reference sequence). Trimming at V came to 6 bases and at J to 3 bases, leaving 4 bases not matched to a gene. The chain's CDR3 is CASRTGGTHYGYTF. The CDR3 nucleotides are TGTGCCAGCAGGACAGGGGGCACTCACTATGGCTACACCTTC.

The V and J genes are TRBV5-1 and TRBJ2-7; 10 positions agree with TRBD2. The CDR3 extends over 17 amino acids. Unmatched junction bases numbered 9, after V lost 1 base and J lost 2 bases. Germline V gene sequence: CDR1 SGHRS, CDR2 YFSETQ. The CDR3 DNA reads TGCGCCAGCAGCTTGCGAGATTCTAGCGGGGGAGCCTACGAGCAGTACTTC. Its protein product is CASSLRDSSGGAYEQYF.

The rearrangement joins TRBV12-3 or TRBV12-4 to TRBJ2-1; D gene unclear. Trimming stripped 5 bases from V and 12 bases from J, with 17 bases between. CDR3 length equals 13 residues. The DNA for the CDR3 is TGTGCCAGCAGTCGCATTCTGGGAACTGGGCAGTTCTTC. Protein sequence: CASSRILGTGQFF.

This chain joins TRBV29-1 and TRBJ1-2; D is undetermined. CDR1 and CDR2 (germline): SQVTM, ANQGSEA. Trimming pared 4 bases from V and 8 bases from J, leaving 8 bases between. The length of the CDR3 is 10 residues. The CDR3 reads CSVGARGYTF. As DNA, the CDR3 is TGCAGCGTTGGCGCCCGGGGCTACACCTTC. Drawing the rest from reference TRBV29-1 and TRBJ1-2, the complete variable domain is SAVISQKPSRDICQRGTSLTIQCQVDSQVTMMFWYRQQPGQSLTLIATANQGSEATYESGFVIDKFPISRPNLTFSTLTVSNMSPEDSSIYLCSVGARGYTFGSGTRLTVV.

The chain joins TRBV28 to TRBJ1-1; perhaps TRBD1 as D (6 bases). This CDR3 has 15 residues. CDR1 MDHEN and CDR2 SYDVKM come from the germline V gene. Between the trimmed V and J ends, which lost 2 bases and 0 bases, there was a span of 10 bases. The CDR3 spells CASSLPQGMNTEAFF. CDR3 sequence (DNA): TGTGCCAGCAGTTTACCCCAGGGGATGAACACTGAAGCTTTCTTT.

This sequence joins TRBV11-3 and TRBJ2-2, with TRBD1 identical over 9 bases. Germline trimming cut 5 bases from V and 5 bases from J; bases unmatched to any gene: 6. This CDR3 is 15 amino acids long. Germline V lookup: CDR1 SGHNT, CDR2 YENEEA. CDR3 DNA sequence: TGTGCCAGCAGCCCGGACAGGGGAGGAACCGGGGAGCTGTTTTTT. Its translation is CASSPDRGGTGELFF.

The J gene is TRBJ1-4, the V gene TRBV11-2, with 7 bases fitting TRBD1. Germline V gene lookup returns CDR1 SGHAT and CDR2 FQNNGV. This CDR3 has 13 amino acids. The ends lost 5 bases at V and 10 bases at J; junction bases unmatched: 7. CDR3: CASSPGRTGKLFF. The CDR3 DNA sequence: TGTGCCAGCAGCCCGGGGAGGACAGGAAAACTGTTTTTT.

The chain combines TRBV7-8 with TRBJ2-5, with 8 positions matching TRBD1. Germline CDR1 is SGHVS and CDR2 is FQNEAQ. The CDR3 is 13 residues long. Trimming at V came to 5 bases and at J to 3 bases, leaving 2 bases not matched to a gene. The CDR3 region has the DNA TGTGCCAGCAGCGTGGACAGGGAAGAGACCCAGTACTTC. The encoded protein is CASSVDREETQYF.

The CDR3 protein is CASSWLAGGSEQFF. CDR3 in DNA: TGTGCCAGCAGTTGGCTAGCGGGGGGTAGTGAGCAGTTCTTC. The V gene is TRBV27, the J gene TRBJ2-1; 11 bases map to TRBD2. J was trimmed by 9 bases and V by 4 bases; bases with no gene match: 5. The CDR3 extends over 14 amino acids. The germline gives CDR1 MNHEY, CDR2 SMNVEV (reference sequence).

A single count supports this clone. This chain joins TRBV7-6 and TRBJ2-1; TRBD1 agrees at 7 bases. The CDR3 has 16 residues. The V segment lost 2 bases and the J segment 4 bases; nucleotides outside the gene matches: 8. The V gene's germline CDR1 is SGHVS and CDR2 FNYEAQ. The CDR3 DNA sequence: TGTGCCAGCAGCTTACAACAGGGACAGTTTTACAATGAGCAGTTCTTC. Its protein is CASSLQQGQFYNEQFF.